These T cell receptor beta chains were read from a single sample in a study of T-cell reconstitution after alpha-beta-depleted transplantation in children. TCRdb called the PCR reads again in MiXCR, with one record for every CDR3 protein. The sample yields hundreds of thousands of distinct CDR3 sequences, 10% to 15% seen once. This specimen consisted of PBMCs, mostly from graft donor cells, obtained 360 days after TCRalphabeta/CD19-depleted stem cell transplant. These receptors all come from a male patient between 5 and 17 years old who had a stem cell transplant for acute myeloid leukemia, so the T cells may come from the graft donor. Both conserved end residues are part of each CDR3. D genes are given only for firm matches. The listing skips clone size in some rows; elsewhere it reads once, few, many or a size class.

d_call,j_call,clone_size,v_call,cdr3_length,cdr3_nt,cdr3_aa
TRBD1,TRBJ2-4,-,TRBV24-1,15,TGTGCCACCAGTGATCCGACAGGGGGAATGGGCATTCAGTACTTC,CATSDPTGGMGIQYF
TRBD1,TRBJ1-1,-,TRBV12-3/TRBV12-4,16,TGTGCCAGCCGCAGGACAGGGTCGAAAAGGAACACTGAAGCTTTCTTT,CASRRTGSKRNTEAFF
TRBD2,TRBJ2-3,-,TRBV12-3/TRBV12-4,17,TGTGCCAGCAGTTTATTTGGCGGGAGTGGTAGCACAGATACGCAGTATTTT,CASSLFGGSGSTDTQYF
-,TRBJ1-2,-,TRBV2,14,TGTGCCAGCAGCCATGAGGCAGGGAACTATGGCTACACCTTC,CASSHEAGNYGYTF
-,TRBJ2-7,-,TRBV12-3/TRBV12-4,13,TGTGCCAGCAGTTTATTTAGGAGGTACGAGCAGTACTTC,CASSLFRRYEQYF
TRBD1,TRBJ2-1,few,TRBV5-4,16,TGTGCCAGCAGCTTGGGTTTGGGGACAGGGTTCAATGAGCAGTTCTTC,CASSLGLGTGFNEQFF
TRBD2,TRBJ2-1,-,TRBV7-3,18,TGTGCCAGCAGCTTAACTACCCAGCTAGCGGGTCGGGACAATGAGCAGTTCTTC,CASSLTTQLAGRDNEQFF
-,TRBJ2-7,-,TRBV27,15,TGTGCCAGCAGTCCCCCGGGGGGCGCCTCCTACGAGCAGTACTTC,CASSPPGGASYEQYF
TRBD2,TRBJ2-3,-,TRBV11-3,16,TGTGCCAGCAGCTTGGGACTAGGGGATCCAACGGATACGCAGTATTTT,CASSLGLGDPTDTQYF
TRBD1,TRBJ2-7,-,TRBV28,14,TGTGCCAGCAGTCCACAGGGGATTGGGCTCGAGCAGTACTTC,CASSPQGIGLEQYF
TRBD1,TRBJ2-3,-,TRBV7-2,14,TGTGCCAGCAGCTTCAGGGGGCGCCCAGATACGCAGTATTTT,CASSFRGRPDTQYF
TRBD1,TRBJ1-1,-,TRBV5-1,14,TGCGCCAGCAGCTTGAGGACAGGGGCCACTGAAGCTTTCTTT,CASSLRTGATEAFF
-,TRBJ1-3,-,TRBV2,16,TGTGCCAGCAGTTTCGCAACAGTGCTCTCTGGAAACACCATATATTTT,CASSFATVLSGNTIYF
-,TRBJ2-7,-,TRBV20-1,16,TGCAGTGCTAGAGGCCCAGCGCGGGGACCAGGTGTCGAGCAGTACTTC,CSARGPARGPGVEQYF
TRBD2,TRBJ2-1,few,TRBV20-1,14,TGCAGTGCTAGTACGCGGGAGTCCTACAATGAGCAGTTCTTC,CSASTRESYNEQFF
-,TRBJ2-3,many,TRBV7-3,16,TGTGCCAGCAGCTTGGGGGCGGCAACCCACACAGATACGCAGTATTTT,CASSLGAATHTDTQYF
TRBD2,TRBJ2-2,few,TRBV7-2,15,TGTGCCAGCAGCCGAACTAGCGGATACACCGGGGAGCTGTTTTTT,CASSRTSGYTGELFF
TRBD1,TRBJ2-7,-,TRBV7-9,13,TGTGCCAGCAGTCCACAGGGGGCAGTCGAGCAGTACTTC,CASSPQGAVEQYF
-,TRBJ2-6,-,TRBV6-1,16,TGTGCCAGCAGTCCACGGACAGTCTCTGGGGCCAACGTCCTGACTTTC,CASSPRTVSGANVLTF
-,TRBJ2-1,few,TRBV27,13,TGTGCCAGCAGCTCAATCCCCGCGGGACTGCAGTTCTTC,CASSSIPAGLQFF
-,TRBJ2-2,-,TRBV20-1,17,TGCAGTGCTAGAGATCATACAGGCCTCGCGAACACCGGGGAGCTGTTTTTT,CSARDHTGLANTGELFF
-,TRBJ2-2,many,TRBV15,16,TGTGCCACCAGCAGAGGGGATGGAGGACACACCGGGGAGCTGTTTTTT,CATSRGDGGHTGELFF
-,TRBJ2-7,-,TRBV12-3/TRBV12-4,15,TGTGCCAGCAGTTTCCCTCATCTCAACCGCTACGAGCAGTACTTC,CASSFPHLNRYEQYF
-,TRBJ2-7,-,TRBV20-1,15,TGCAGTGCTAGAGATATAGGGTTAACGCCCTACGAGCAGTACTTC,CSARDIGLTPYEQYF
-,TRBJ1-1,few,TRBV12-3/TRBV12-4,16,TGTGCCAGCAGTCCGGAAGGCACAGTATACAATTCTGAAGCTTTCTTT,CASSPEGTVYNSEAFF
-,TRBJ1-4,-,TRBV29-1,11,TGCAGCGGAGGGGGGAATGAAAAACTGTTTTTT,CSGGGNEKLFF
-,TRBJ1-5,few,TRBV28,15,TGTGCCAGCAGTCGAGGAACCTGGGGGAATCAGCCCCAGCATTTT,CASSRGTWGNQPQHF
TRBD1,TRBJ2-1,-,TRBV4-3,15,TGCGCCAGCAGCCGGGGCAGGGGGCATTGGAATGAGCAGTTCTTC,CASSRGRGHWNEQFF
TRBD1,TRBJ1-5,-,TRBV6-2/TRBV6-3,13,TGTGCCAGCAGTTACACAGGGGACCAGCCCCAGCATTTT,CASSYTGDQPQHF
TRBD2,TRBJ2-7,once,TRBV7-9,14,TGTGCCAGCAGCTACTCTAGCGGGACAAGGGAGCAGTACTTC,CASSYSSGTREQYF
TRBD2,TRBJ2-2,few,TRBV9,18,TGTGCCAGCAGCGTAAGCCCAGGACTAGCGGGAGGTCTCGGGGAGCTGTTTTTT,CASSVSPGLAGGLGELFF
TRBD2,TRBJ2-7,-,TRBV29-1,14,TGCAGCGCGACGAGCGCGGGAGGGCCAGTCGAGCAGTACTTC,CSATSAGGPVEQYF
-,TRBJ2-7,few,TRBV4-2,16,TGTGCCAGCAGCCAAGATAGGACCAATCCCCGCGGCGAGCAGTACTTC,CASSQDRTNPRGEQYF
TRBD2,TRBJ2-7,-,TRBV20-1,15,TGCAGTGCTAGGGACGGGACTAGCGGGGCCTACGAGCAGTACTTC,CSARDGTSGAYEQYF
TRBD2,TRBJ2-5,few,TRBV29-1,15,TGCAGCGTTTTAGGGGCGGGAGATCGGGCAGAGACCCAGTACTTC,CSVLGAGDRAETQYF
-,TRBJ2-7,-,TRBV11-2,15,TGTGCCAGCAGCAAGGACCCCGACACCCCCTACGAGCAGTACTTC,CASSKDPDTPYEQYF
-,TRBJ2-5,few,TRBV29-1,13,TGCAGCGTTGAAAGTAGGAGACAAGAGACCCAGTACTTC,CSVESRRQETQYF
TRBD1,TRBJ2-2,-,TRBV29-1,17,TGCAGCGTTGAAGATCCCGGACAGGGGGCGTCGTGGGGGGAGCTGTTTTTT,CSVEDPGQGASWGELFF
TRBD2,TRBJ2-7,many,TRBV29-1,17,TGCAGCGTTAGGCCCGGGACTAGCGGGAGCGATAGCTACGAGCAGTACTTC,CSVRPGTSGSDSYEQYF
TRBD1,TRBJ1-5,many,TRBV5-6,15,TGTGCCAGCAGTACAGGGGGGTATAGCAATCAGCCCCAGCATTTT,CASSTGGYSNQPQHF
-,TRBJ1-5,few,TRBV6-5,14,TGTGCCAGCAGCGGGGGGGGGAGCAATCAGCCCCAGCATTTT,CASSGGGSNQPQHF
TRBD2,TRBJ2-7,few,TRBV27,15,TGTGCCAGCAGTTTGCTAGCGGGAGTTATCTACGAGCAGTACTTC,CASSLLAGVIYEQYF
TRBD2,TRBJ2-7,-,TRBV20-1,13,TGCAGTGCGCGACTAGCGGTTTTCTACGAGCAGTACTTC,CSARLAVFYEQYF
TRBD1,TRBJ2-2,many,TRBV6-1,15,TGTGCCAGCAAGGACGACAGGGCGGGCACCGGGGAGCTGTTTTTT,CASKDDRAGTGELFF
-,TRBJ2-5,-,TRBV5-1,14,TGCGCCAGCAGCTTCTTGAGCGGTAAAGAGACCCAGTACTTC,CASSFLSGKETQYF
-,TRBJ2-7,many,TRBV7-9,14,TGTGCCAGCAGCTTGGACCTCCCCACCTACGAGCAGTACTTC,CASSLDLPTYEQYF
-,TRBJ2-1,-,TRBV4-1,11,TGCGCCAGCCTAGGTAGCAATGAGCAGTTCTTC,CASLGSNEQFF
-,TRBJ2-7,few,TRBV24-1,16,TGTGCCACCAGTGAATCGGCTCCCGGGAGAAACTACGAGCAGTACTTC,CATSESAPGRNYEQYF
TRBD1,TRBJ2-3,-,TRBV4-3,15,TGCGCCAGCAGCTCCGGGACAGGGCACACAGATACGCAGTATTTT,CASSSGTGHTDTQYF
-,TRBJ2-1,-,TRBV19,12,TGTGCCAGTAGTATAGCTAGGGATGAGCAGTTCTTC,CASSIARDEQFF
-,TRBJ2-5,-,TRBV28,15,TGTGCCAGCAGTCCGCCAAGAGGGTGGCAAGAGACCCAGTACTTC,CASSPPRGWQETQYF
TRBD2,TRBJ2-1,many,TRBV28,20,TGTGCCAGCAGCCCTAACCCGGGACTAGCGGGAGGGGGATATTTCGATGAGCAGTTCTTC,CASSPNPGLAGGGYFDEQFF
-,TRBJ1-5,-,TRBV28,15,TGTGCCAGCAGTTTACGAGGGATTGGGAATCAGCCCCAGCATTTT,CASSLRGIGNQPQHF
TRBD2,TRBJ2-1,-,TRBV9,14,TGTGCCAGCAGCGCCGGGACTAGAAACAATGAGCAGTTCTTC,CASSAGTRNNEQFF